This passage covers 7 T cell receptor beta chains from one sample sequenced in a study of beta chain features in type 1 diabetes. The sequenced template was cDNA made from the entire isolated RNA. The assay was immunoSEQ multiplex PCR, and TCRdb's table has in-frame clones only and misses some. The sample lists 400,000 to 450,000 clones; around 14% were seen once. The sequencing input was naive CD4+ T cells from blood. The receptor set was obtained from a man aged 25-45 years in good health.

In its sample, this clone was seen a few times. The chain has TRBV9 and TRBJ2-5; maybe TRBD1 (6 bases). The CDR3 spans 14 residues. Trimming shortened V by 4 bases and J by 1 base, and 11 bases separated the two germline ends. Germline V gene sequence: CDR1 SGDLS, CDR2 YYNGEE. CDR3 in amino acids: CASSRTGTQETQYF. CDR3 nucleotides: TGTGCCAGCAGCCGTACAGGGACCCAAGAGACCCAGTACTTC.

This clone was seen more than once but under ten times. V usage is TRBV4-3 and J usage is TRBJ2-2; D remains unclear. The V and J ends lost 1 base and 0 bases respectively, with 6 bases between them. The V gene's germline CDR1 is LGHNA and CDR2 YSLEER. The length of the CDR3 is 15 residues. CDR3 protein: CASSQGASNTGELFF. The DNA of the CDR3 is TGCGCCAGCAGCCAAGGCGCCTCGAACACCGGGGAGCTGTTTTTT.

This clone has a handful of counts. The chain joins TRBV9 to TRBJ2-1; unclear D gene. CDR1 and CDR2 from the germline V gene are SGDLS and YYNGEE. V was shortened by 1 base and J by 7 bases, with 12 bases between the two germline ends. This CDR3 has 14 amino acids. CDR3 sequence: CASSVSSERNEQFF. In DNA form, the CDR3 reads TGTGCCAGCAGCGTATCAAGTGAAAGAAATGAGCAGTTCTTC. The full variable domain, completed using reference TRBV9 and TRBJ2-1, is DSGVTQTPKHLITATGQRVTLRCSPRSGDLSVYWYQQSLDQGLQFLIQYYNGEERAKGNILERFSAQQFPDLHSELNLSSLELGDSALYFCASSVSSERNEQFFGPGTRLTVL.

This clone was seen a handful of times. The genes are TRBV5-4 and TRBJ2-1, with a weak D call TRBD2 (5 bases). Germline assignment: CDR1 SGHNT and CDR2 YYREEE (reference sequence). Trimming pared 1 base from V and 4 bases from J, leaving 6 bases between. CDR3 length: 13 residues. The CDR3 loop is CASSLTSYNEQFF. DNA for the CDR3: TGTGCCAGCAGCTTGACTAGTTACAATGAGCAGTTCTTC.

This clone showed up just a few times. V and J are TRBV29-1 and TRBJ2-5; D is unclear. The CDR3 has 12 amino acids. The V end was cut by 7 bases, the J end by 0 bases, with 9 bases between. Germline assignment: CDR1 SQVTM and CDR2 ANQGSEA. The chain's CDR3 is CSADLNQETQYF. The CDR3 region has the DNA TGCAGCGCCGACCTCAACCAAGAGACCCAGTACTTC.

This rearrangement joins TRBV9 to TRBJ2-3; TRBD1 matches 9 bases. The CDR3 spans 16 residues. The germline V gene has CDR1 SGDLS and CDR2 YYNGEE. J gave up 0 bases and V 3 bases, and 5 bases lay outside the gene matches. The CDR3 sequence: CASSGGTGISTDTQYF. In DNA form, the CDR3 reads TGTGCCAGCAGCGGTGGGACAGGGATTAGCACAGATACGCAGTATTTT.

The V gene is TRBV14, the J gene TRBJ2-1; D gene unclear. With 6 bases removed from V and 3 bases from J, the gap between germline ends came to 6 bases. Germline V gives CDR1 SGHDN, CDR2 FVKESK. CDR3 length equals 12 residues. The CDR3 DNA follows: TGTGCCAGCAGTCAAAACTACAATGAGCAGTTCTTC. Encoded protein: CASSQNYNEQFF.